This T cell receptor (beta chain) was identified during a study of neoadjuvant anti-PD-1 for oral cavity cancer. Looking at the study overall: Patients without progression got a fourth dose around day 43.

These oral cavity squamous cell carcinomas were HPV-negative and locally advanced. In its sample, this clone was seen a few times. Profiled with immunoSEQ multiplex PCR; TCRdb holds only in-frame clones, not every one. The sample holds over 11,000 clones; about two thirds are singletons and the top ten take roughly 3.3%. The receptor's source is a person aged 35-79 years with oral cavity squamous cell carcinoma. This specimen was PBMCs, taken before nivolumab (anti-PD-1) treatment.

CDR3 protein: CASSPGGQVITEAFF. The DNA of the CDR3 is TGTGCCAGCAGCCCGGGAGGGCAGGTTATCACTGAAGCTTTCTTT. The genes are TRBV21-1 and TRBJ1-1. TRBV21-1 is deemed a pseudogene. The CDR3 runs 15 residues.